The rows below give T cell receptor beta chains drawn from one sample of a study of blood T cell repertoires in COVID-19. Generated by immunoSEQ multiplex PCR, the TCRdb table keeps only in-frame clones and is missing some. The sample shows 52,000 or so clones, around 84% of them seen only once. Specimen: peripheral blood. All receptors come from a man between 50 and 59 years old with acute or convalescent COVID-19. Both conserved end residues are part of each CDR3. D genes are given only for firm matches.

>TRBV14|TRBJ2-1|NA
CASSQLGAGPYNEQFF
>TRBV27|TRBJ1-6|NA
CASSFGTTNNSPLHF
>TRBV5-6|TRBJ2-7|NA
CASSLVGAEGYEQYF
>TRBV27|TRBJ2-7|NA
CASSWASLNEQYF
>TRBV19|TRBJ2-2|NA
CASSIRRQDTGELFF
>TRBV7-3|TRBJ2-2|NA
CASSQGANTGELFF
>TRBV5-4|TRBJ2-7|TRBD1
CASSTGTDVYEQYF
>TRBV9|TRBJ2-1|TRBD2
CASSVDDTSGNNEQFF
>TRBV15|TRBJ1-5|NA
CATSRVGAIRNQPQHF
>TRBV10-3|TRBJ1-3|TRBD1
CAISLRQGAGNTIYF
>TRBV5-1|TRBJ1-4|TRBD1
CASSSGDRANEKLFF
>TRBV3-1/TRBV3-2|TRBJ2-7|NA
CASSIGTLSSYEQYF
>TRBV11-2|TRBJ2-7|NA
CASSFAGGGEQYF
>TRBV19|TRBJ2-1|TRBD1
CASSIGTGGMDEQFF
>TRBV12-5|TRBJ1-1|NA
CASGLFDTEAFF
>TRBV15|TRBJ1-1|NA
CATSRDREWAFF
>TRBV19|TRBJ1-1|NA
CASSQNRDTEAFF
>TRBV24-1|TRBJ1-2|TRBD1
CATSEPDRVYGYTF
>TRBV6-5|TRBJ2-2|NA
CASTYDSGTGELFF
>TRBV7-9|TRBJ2-5|NA
CASTLLGGAHQETQYF
>TRBV27|TRBJ2-1|TRBD2
CASSLGAGGRITGEQFF
>TRBV6-6|TRBJ1-1|NA
CASSYSGVVTEAFF
>TRBV5-4|TRBJ1-4|TRBD1
CASSLQTGRGEKLFF
>TRBV25-1|TRBJ2-5|TRBD2
CASSDPLAGGRETQYF
>TRBV10-1|TRBJ2-1|NA
CASSVDQGGNNEQFF
>TRBV5-1|TRBJ2-2|NA
CASSLGQDTGELFF
>TRBV9|TRBJ2-5|TRBD1
CASSAGQGAWETQYF